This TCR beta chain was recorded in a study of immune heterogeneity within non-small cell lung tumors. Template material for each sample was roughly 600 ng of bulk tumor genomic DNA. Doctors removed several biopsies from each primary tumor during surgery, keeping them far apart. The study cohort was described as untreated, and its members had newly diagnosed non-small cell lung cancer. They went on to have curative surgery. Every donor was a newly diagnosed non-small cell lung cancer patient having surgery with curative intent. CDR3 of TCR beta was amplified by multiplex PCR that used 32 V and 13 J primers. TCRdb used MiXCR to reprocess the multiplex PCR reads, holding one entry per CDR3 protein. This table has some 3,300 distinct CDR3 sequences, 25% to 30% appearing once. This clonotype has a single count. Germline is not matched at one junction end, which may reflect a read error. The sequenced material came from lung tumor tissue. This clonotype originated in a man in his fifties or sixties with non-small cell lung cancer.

The CDR3 here is CASSFSYNEHFF. The CDR3 nucleotides are TGTGCCAGCAGCTTCAGCTACAATGAGCATTTCTTC. The chain uses TRBV11-3 and TRBJ2-1; no reliable D call. The CDR3 is 12 amino acids. Germline CDR1 is SGHNT and CDR2 is YENEEA.